This T cell receptor (beta chain) stems from a study of cytomegalovirus exposure and HLA in healthy donors. Overall study context: Among about 179 million T cells, an earlier analysis found 90 million to 130 million unique TCR beta sequences.

Study-level points and caveats: More than 150 TCR beta chains were listed as cytomegalovirus-associated.

On this clone itself: What it binds is unknown.

Germline CDR1 and CDR2: SGHRS and YFSETQ. V gave up 2 bases and J gave up 0 bases, with 7 bases separating them. The CDR3 covers 14 residues. Primers included in the PCR were 60 Vbeta and 13 Jbeta primers. Data came from immunoSEQ multiplex PCR; TCRdb stores just in-frame clones and leaves some out. The sample lists roughly 130,000 clones, roughly 82% occurring once. The sequence was obtained from a boy between 10 and 17 years old in good health and CMV-seronegative. Sequencing was carried out using PBMCs. The J gene is TRBJ2-3, the V gene TRBV5-1; D is ambiguous. CDR3 sequence: CASSLMSSTDTQYF. As DNA, the CDR3 is TGCGCCAGCAGCTTAATGTCTAGCACAGATACGCAGTATTTT.